A selection of T cell receptor beta chains follows, all from one sample in a study of shared clonotypes between healthy human individuals. The data were produced by immunoSEQ multiplex PCR, yet TCRdb's version contains in-frame clones alone and is incomplete. This table holds around 2,000,000 clones, 95% found once. The sequencing sample was made of naive CD4+ T cells sorted from blood. The receptors were sampled from a man between 18 and 35 years old in good health. CDR3s include the opening cysteine and the closing phenylalanine or tryptophan. Fields, in order: CDR3 DNA, CDR3 protein, J gene, V gene, clone size, D gene. The D gene is left open where the match is weak. Clone size is not always given. Where it is, it says once, few, many or a class for expanded clones.

CDR3nt: TGTGCCAGCAGTCAGGGGGCGAACACCGGGGAGCTGTTTTTT
CDR3aa: CASSQGANTGELFF
j_gene: TRBJ2-2
v_gene: TRBV6-5
abundance: NA
d_gene: TRBD1

CDR3nt: TGTGCCAGCCGACAGGGAGCGTACAATGAGCAGTTCTTC
CDR3aa: CASRQGAYNEQFF
j_gene: TRBJ2-1
v_gene: TRBV6-1
abundance: NA
d_gene: TRBD1

CDR3nt: TGTGCCAGCTCACCACAGGGGATCGCCTACGAGCAGTACTTC
CDR3aa: CASSPQGIAYEQYF
j_gene: TRBJ2-7
v_gene: TRBV18
abundance: NA
d_gene: NA

CDR3nt: TGTGCCAGCAGCTTGGAGGGGACAGGAGACACCTTC
CDR3aa: CASSLEGTGDTF
j_gene: TRBJ1-2
v_gene: TRBV5-6
abundance: NA
d_gene: TRBD1

CDR3nt: TGCGCCAGCATTAGAGGGTGGACAGATACGCAGTATTTT
CDR3aa: CASIRGWTDTQYF
j_gene: TRBJ2-3
v_gene: TRBV10-2
abundance: once
d_gene: NA

CDR3nt: TGCGCCAGCAGCTTGGCCCTCAGGACTTCCTACGAGCAGTACTTC
CDR3aa: CASSLALRTSYEQYF
j_gene: TRBJ2-7
v_gene: TRBV5-1
abundance: NA
d_gene: NA

CDR3nt: TGCGCCAGCAGCTTCGGACGGGGAGTGAACACTGAAGCTTTCTTT
CDR3aa: CASSFGRGVNTEAFF
j_gene: TRBJ1-1
v_gene: TRBV5-1
abundance: NA
d_gene: NA

CDR3nt: TGTGCCAGCAGCGTAGCTCGGGCTAGCGGGACACCCAATATATACGAGCAGTACTTC
CDR3aa: CASSVARASGTPNIYEQYF
j_gene: TRBJ2-7
v_gene: TRBV9
abundance: NA
d_gene: TRBD2

CDR3nt: TGTGCCAGCAAGGGGGCGGGGGCCTACAATGAGCAGTTCTTC
CDR3aa: CASKGAGAYNEQFF
j_gene: TRBJ2-1
v_gene: TRBV25-1
abundance: NA
d_gene: NA

CDR3nt: TGTGCCAGCAGTGAACCAGGGGCGTTAAGGTATTCACCCCTCCACTTT
CDR3aa: CASSEPGALRYSPLHF
j_gene: TRBJ1-6
v_gene: TRBV25-1
abundance: NA
d_gene: NA

CDR3nt: TGTGCCAGCAGTCTAGGGGAACCTCCCTATGGCTACACCTTC
CDR3aa: CASSLGEPPYGYTF
j_gene: TRBJ1-2
v_gene: TRBV5-6
abundance: NA
d_gene: NA

CDR3nt: TGTGCCAGCAGTTACAGGCAGGGAAGGAATCAGCCCCAGCATTTT
CDR3aa: CASSYRQGRNQPQHF
j_gene: TRBJ1-5
v_gene: TRBV6-5
abundance: once
d_gene: NA

CDR3nt: TGCAGCGTTGAACGAGCAGGTTCGGGAAACACCATATATTTT
CDR3aa: CSVERAGSGNTIYF
j_gene: TRBJ1-3
v_gene: TRBV29-1
abundance: NA
d_gene: NA

CDR3nt: TGTGCCAGCAAACCCGGACAGGGGTTTAATTCACCCCTCCACTTT
CDR3aa: CASKPGQGFNSPLHF
j_gene: TRBJ1-6
v_gene: TRBV27
abundance: NA
d_gene: TRBD1

CDR3nt: TGTGCCAGCAGTGGCCACCCCTCCTACGAGCAGTACTTC
CDR3aa: CASSGHPSYEQYF
j_gene: TRBJ2-7
v_gene: TRBV27
abundance: NA
d_gene: NA

CDR3nt: TGTGCCAGCAGTGTCACAGGGGGTAGTTCACCCCTCCACTTT
CDR3aa: CASSVTGGSSPLHF
j_gene: TRBJ1-6
v_gene: TRBV6-4
abundance: NA
d_gene: TRBD1

CDR3nt: TGTGCCAGCAGCTTAGAGTCCGGGACAAATTACAATGAGCAGTTCTTC
CDR3aa: CASSLESGTNYNEQFF
j_gene: TRBJ2-1
v_gene: TRBV11-2
abundance: NA
d_gene: NA

CDR3nt: TGTGCCTGCTCGGGAGCTTGGGATACGCAGTATTTT
CDR3aa: CACSGAWDTQYF
j_gene: TRBJ2-3
v_gene: TRBV30
abundance: NA
d_gene: NA

CDR3nt: TGTGCCAGTAGCAGACGACTAGAAAATCCCTACGAGCAGTACTTC
CDR3aa: CASSRRLENPYEQYF
j_gene: TRBJ2-7
v_gene: TRBV19
abundance: NA
d_gene: NA

CDR3nt: TGTGCCAGCAGTGAACCACGTGGGACAGGGATTAGCTCCTATAATTCACCCCTCCACTTT
CDR3aa: CASSEPRGTGISSYNSPLHF
j_gene: TRBJ1-6
v_gene: TRBV6-1
abundance: NA
d_gene: TRBD1

CDR3nt: TGTGCCAGCAGTCCGGGACAGGGCTATTTTAAAGAGACCCAGTACTTC
CDR3aa: CASSPGQGYFKETQYF
j_gene: TRBJ2-5
v_gene: TRBV27
abundance: NA
d_gene: TRBD1